Listed below are T cell receptor beta chains from one sample, sequenced in a study of blood T cell repertoires in COVID-19. The repertoire was sequenced with immunoSEQ multiplex PCR; TCRdb's copy has only in-frame clones and lacks some. The sample yields almost 200,000 clones, roughly 90% seen once. Sequences were obtained from peripheral blood. The receptor source for this set is an older woman with acute or convalescent COVID-19. Each CDR3 is given with its conserved first and last residue.

CDR3 protein: CASNLQGANQPQHF
V gene: TRBV2

CDR3 protein: CASSQEGDRNEKLFF
V gene: TRBV4-2

CDR3 protein: CASSFSGRNGELFF
V gene: TRBV7-9

CDR3 protein: CASSRQGESPLHF
V gene: TRBV3-1/TRBV3-2

CDR3 protein: CASSEALTSGRGETQYF
V gene: TRBV2

CDR3 protein: CATSDLRGRESGNEQFF
V gene: TRBV24-1

CDR3 protein: CASRGQGNTEAFF
V gene: TRBV19

CDR3 protein: CASSGRGRVGYTF
V gene: TRBV7-3

CDR3 protein: CASSLSRTEYTGELFF
V gene: TRBV7-9

CDR3 protein: CASSPSAGVETQYF
V gene: TRBV3-1/TRBV3-2

CDR3 protein: CSVVSGGPLFLPANVLTF
V gene: TRBV29-1

CDR3 protein: CASSLAGSPGQMNTEAFF
V gene: TRBV5-6

CDR3 protein: CASRGQPYNSPLHF
V gene: TRBV19

CDR3 protein: CASMQQGGETQYF
V gene: TRBV5-4

CDR3 protein: CASSQWTGGIGNSPLHF
V gene: TRBV3-1/TRBV3-2

CDR3 protein: CASSIRGGPYNEQFF
V gene: TRBV19

CDR3 protein: CASSYGTPKGTEAFF
V gene: TRBV6-5

CDR3 protein: CASSIVKRSGANVLTF
V gene: TRBV19

CDR3 protein: CASSLIGFRGSEAFF
V gene: TRBV11-2

CDR3 protein: CASSFTGARSPLHF
V gene: TRBV3-1/TRBV3-2

CDR3 protein: CASSHGLAGDLETQYF
V gene: TRBV4-2

CDR3 protein: CASSYPRQGGSTDTQYF
V gene: TRBV11-2

CDR3 protein: CASSETRLDGAGELFF
V gene: TRBV2

CDR3 protein: CASSLLPGQGFQGNTGELFF
V gene: TRBV5-1